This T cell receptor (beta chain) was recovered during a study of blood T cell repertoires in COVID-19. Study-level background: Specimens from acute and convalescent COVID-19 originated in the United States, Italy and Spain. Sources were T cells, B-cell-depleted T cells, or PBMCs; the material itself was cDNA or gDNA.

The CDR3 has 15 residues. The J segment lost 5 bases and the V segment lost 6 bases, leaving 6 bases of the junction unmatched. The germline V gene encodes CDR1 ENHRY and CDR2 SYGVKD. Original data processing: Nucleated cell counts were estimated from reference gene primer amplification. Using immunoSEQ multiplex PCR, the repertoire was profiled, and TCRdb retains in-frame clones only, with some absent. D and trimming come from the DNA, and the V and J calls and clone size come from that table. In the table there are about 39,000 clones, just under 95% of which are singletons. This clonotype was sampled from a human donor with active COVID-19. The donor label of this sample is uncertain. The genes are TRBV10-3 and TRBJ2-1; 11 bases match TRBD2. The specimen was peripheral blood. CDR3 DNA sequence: TGTGCCATCAGCGGCGGGACTAGCGGTGACAATGAGCAGTTCTTC. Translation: CAISGGTSGDNEQFF.